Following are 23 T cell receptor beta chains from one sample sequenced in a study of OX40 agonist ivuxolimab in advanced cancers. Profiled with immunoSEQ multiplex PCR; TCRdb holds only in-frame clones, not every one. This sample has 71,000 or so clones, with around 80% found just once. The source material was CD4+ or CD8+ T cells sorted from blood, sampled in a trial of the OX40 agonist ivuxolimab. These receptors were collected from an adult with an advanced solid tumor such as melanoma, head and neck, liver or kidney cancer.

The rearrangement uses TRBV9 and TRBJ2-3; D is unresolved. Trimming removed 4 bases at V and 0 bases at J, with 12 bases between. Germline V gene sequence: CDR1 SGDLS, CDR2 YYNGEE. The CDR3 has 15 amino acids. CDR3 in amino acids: CASSKDGGSTDTQYF. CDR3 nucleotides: TGTGCCAGCAGCAAAGACGGTGGGAGCACAGATACGCAGTATTTT.

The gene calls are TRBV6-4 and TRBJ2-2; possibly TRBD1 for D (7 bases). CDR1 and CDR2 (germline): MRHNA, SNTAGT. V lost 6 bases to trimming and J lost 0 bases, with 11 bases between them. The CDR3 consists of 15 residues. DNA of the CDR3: TGTGCCAGCAGCGCAGGGGGGCCGAACACCGGGGAGCTGTTTTTT. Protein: CASSAGGPNTGELFF.

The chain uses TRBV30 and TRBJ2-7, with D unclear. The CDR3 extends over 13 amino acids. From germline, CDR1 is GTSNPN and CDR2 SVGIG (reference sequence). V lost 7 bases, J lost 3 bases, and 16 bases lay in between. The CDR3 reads CAFAGIPLYEQYF. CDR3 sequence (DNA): TGTGCCTTCGCTGGGATACCTCTCTACGAGCAGTACTTC.

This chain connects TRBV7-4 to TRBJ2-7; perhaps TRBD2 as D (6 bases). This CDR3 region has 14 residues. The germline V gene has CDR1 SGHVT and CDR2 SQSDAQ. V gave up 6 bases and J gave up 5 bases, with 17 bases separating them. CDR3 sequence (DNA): TGTGCCAGCAGTCTGGGGGGACCCGGCGACGAGCAGTACTTC. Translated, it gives CASSLGGPGDEQYF.

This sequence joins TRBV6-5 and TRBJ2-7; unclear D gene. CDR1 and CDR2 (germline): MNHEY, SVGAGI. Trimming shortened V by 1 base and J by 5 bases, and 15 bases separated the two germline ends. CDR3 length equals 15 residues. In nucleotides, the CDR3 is TGTGCCAGCAGTTACTACACCCACGCAGGAAACGAGCAGTACTTC. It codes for CASSYYTHAGNEQYF.

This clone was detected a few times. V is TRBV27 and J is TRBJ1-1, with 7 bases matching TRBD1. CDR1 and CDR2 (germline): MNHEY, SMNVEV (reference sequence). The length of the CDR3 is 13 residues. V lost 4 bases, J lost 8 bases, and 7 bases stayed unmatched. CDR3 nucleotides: TGTGCCAGCAGTTCCATGGACAGGATCGAAGCTTTCTTT. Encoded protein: CASSSMDRIEAFF.

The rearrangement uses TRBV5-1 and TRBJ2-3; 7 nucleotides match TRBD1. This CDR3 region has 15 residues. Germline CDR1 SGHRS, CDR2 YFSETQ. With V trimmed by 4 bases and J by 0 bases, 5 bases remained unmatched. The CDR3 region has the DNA TGCGCCAGCAGCCCGGACAGGACTAGCACAGATACGCAGTATTTT. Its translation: CASSPDRTSTDTQYF.

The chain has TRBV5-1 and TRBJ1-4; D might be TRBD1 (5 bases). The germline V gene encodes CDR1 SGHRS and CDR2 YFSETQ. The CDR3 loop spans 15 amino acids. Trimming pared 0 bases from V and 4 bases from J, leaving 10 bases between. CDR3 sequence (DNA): TGCGCCAGCAGCTTGGAGGGACCGATTAATGAAAAACTGTTTTTT. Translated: CASSLEGPINEKLFF.

CDR3 in amino acids: CASRPTLQGEDTQYF. In nucleotides, the CDR3 is TGTGCCAGCAGACCGACGTTGCAGGGCGAAGATACGCAGTATTTT. V is TRBV6-6 and J is TRBJ2-3, with D perhaps TRBD1 (5 bases). The germline V and J ends were trimmed by 6 bases and 5 bases, with 18 bases remaining between them. The CDR3 runs to 15 residues. Germline CDR1 and CDR2: MNHNY and SVGAGI (reference sequence).

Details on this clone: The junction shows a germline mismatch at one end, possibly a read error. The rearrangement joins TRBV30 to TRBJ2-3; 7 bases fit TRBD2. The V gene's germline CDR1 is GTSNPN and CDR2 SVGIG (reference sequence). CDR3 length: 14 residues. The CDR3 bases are TGTGCCTGGAGTGTTTCGGGAATTATGGCTAGCGGTAATTTT. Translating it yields CAWSVSGIMASGNF.

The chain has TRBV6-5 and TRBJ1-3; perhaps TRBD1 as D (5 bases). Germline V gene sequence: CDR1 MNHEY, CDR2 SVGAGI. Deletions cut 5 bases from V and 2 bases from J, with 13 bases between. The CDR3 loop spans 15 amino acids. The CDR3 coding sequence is TGTGCCAGCAGTCGCCAGGGAGACCCTGGAAACACCATATATTTT. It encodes CASSRQGDPGNTIYF.

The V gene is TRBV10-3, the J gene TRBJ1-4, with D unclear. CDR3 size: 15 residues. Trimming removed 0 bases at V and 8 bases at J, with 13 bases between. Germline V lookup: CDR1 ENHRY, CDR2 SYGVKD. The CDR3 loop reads CAISESPGSEEKLFF. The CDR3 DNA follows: TGTGCCATCAGTGAGTCGCCGGGGTCTGAGGAAAAACTGTTTTTT.

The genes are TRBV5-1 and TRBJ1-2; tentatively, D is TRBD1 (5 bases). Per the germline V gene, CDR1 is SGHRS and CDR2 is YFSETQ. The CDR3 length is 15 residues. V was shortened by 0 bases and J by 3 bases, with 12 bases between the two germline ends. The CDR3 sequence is CASSLDEGSDYGYTF. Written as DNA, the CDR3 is TGCGCCAGCAGCTTGGACGAGGGGTCGGACTATGGCTACACCTTC.

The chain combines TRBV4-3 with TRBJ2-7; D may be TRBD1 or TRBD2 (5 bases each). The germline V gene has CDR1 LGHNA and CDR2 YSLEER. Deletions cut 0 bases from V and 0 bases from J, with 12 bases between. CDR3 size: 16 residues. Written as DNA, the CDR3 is TGCGCCAGCAGCCAAGATTATCGGGGCAGCTCCTACGAGCAGTACTTC. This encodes CASSQDYRGSSYEQYF.

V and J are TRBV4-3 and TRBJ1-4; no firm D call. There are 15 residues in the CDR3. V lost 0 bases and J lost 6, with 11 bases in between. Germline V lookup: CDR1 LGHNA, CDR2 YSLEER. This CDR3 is CASSQDWGRDEKLFF. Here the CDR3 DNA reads TGCGCCAGCAGCCAAGATTGGGGTCGGGATGAAAAACTGTTTTTT.

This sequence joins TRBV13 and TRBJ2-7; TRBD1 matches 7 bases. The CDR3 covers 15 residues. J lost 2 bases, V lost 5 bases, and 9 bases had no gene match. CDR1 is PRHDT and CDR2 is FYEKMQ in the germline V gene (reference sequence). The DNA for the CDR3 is TGTGCCAGCAGCGTGACAGGGTCAGGAACCTACGAGCAGTACTTC. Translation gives CASSVTGSGTYEQYF.

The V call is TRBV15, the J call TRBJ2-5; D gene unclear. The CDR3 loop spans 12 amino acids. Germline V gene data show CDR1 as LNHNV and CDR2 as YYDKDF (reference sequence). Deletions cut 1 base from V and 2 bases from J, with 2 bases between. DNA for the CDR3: TGTGCCACCAGCAGAGTACAAGAGACCCAGTACTTC. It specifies CATSRVQETQYF.

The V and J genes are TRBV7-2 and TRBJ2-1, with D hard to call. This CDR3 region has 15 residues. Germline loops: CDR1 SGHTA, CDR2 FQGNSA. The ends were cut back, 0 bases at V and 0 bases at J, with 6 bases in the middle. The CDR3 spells CASSLAWFSYNEQFF. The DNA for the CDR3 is TGTGCCAGCAGCTTAGCGTGGTTCTCCTACAATGAGCAGTTCTTC.

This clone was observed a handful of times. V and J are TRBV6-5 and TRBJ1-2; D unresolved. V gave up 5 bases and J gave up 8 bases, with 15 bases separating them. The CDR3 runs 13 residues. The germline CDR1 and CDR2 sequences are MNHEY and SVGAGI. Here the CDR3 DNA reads TGTGCCAGCAGTGACCTGGGAGTTGGCGGCTACACCTTC. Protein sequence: CASSDLGVGGYTF.

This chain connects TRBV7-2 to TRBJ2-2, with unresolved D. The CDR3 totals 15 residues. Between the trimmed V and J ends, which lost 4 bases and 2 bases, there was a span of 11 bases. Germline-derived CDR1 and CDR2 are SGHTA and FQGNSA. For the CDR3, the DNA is TGTGCCAGCAGCTCCGAGGTTCCAAACACCGGGGAGCTGTTTTTT. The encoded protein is CASSSEVPNTGELFF. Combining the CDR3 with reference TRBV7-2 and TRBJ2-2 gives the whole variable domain GAGVSQSPSNKVTEKGKDVELRCDPISGHTALYWYRQSLGQGLEFLIYFQGNSAPDKSGLPSDRFSAERTGGSVSTLTIQRTQQEDSAVYLCASSSEVPNTGELFFGEGSRLTVL.

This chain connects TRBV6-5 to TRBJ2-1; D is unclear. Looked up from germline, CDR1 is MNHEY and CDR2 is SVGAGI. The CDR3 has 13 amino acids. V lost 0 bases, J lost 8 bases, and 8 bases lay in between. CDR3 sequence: CASSYSIFDEQFF. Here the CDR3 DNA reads TGTGCCAGCAGTTACTCGATCTTCGATGAGCAGTTCTTC.

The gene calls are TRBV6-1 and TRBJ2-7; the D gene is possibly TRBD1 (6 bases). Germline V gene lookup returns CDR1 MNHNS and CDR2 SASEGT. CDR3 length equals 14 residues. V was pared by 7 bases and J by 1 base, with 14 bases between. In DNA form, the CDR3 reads TGTGCCAGCAACCGGGACACCTTATCCTACGAGCAGTACTTC. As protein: CASNRDTLSYEQYF.

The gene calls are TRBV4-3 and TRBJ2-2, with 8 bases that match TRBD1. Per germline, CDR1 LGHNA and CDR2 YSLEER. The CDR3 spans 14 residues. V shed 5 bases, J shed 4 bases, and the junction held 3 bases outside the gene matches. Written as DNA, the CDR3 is TGCGCCAGCAGCTCCGGACAGGGCACCGGGGAGCTGTTTTTT. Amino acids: CASSSGQGTGELFF.